The following is a TCR beta chain sequence with its context. Its target is not known. The data belong to a study of T cell repertoires in cytomegalovirus infection. For the study at large: Indications of both CMV infection and matching HLA type were provided by public TCR beta signatures.

Overall study findings and caveats: Dominating the ex vivo response were TCR beta clonotypes that were CMV-specific and HLA-C-restricted. Accumulated public TCR beta family frequency recognized individuals carrying CMV together with the relevant HLA.

TCRdb reprocessed the reads with MiXCR, giving one entry per CDR3 protein. The top ten hold about 39% of the sample, which has about 100,000 distinct CDR3 sequences, 20% to 25% seen once. Between the trimmed V and J ends, which lost 0 bases and 0 bases, there was a span of 11 bases. The CDR3 loop spans 16 amino acids. The V gene's germline CDR1 is SGDLS and CDR2 YYNGEE. The chain carries TRBV9 and TRBJ2-3; no definite D call. Sequencing input: CD8+ T cells from PBMCs. This TCR was recovered from a human donor in good health (CMV status not recorded). Some clones in this sample may be carry-over from other donors' samples. DNA of the CDR3: TGTGCCAGCAGCGTAGCGAGGTCAACAAGCACAGATACGCAGTATTTT. As protein: CASSVARSTSTDTQYF.